What follows describes a single TCR beta chain. Profiling relied on immunoSEQ multiplex PCR, and the TCRdb table lists in-frame clones only, not all of them. The sample has approximately 50,000 clones; 80% to 95% are singletons. The entry originates in a study of T cell changes during pregnancy in multiple sclerosis. This CDR3 has 14 residues. Germline CDR1 is KGHSH and CDR2 is LQKENI. The ends were cut back, 2 bases at V and 4 bases at J, with 11 bases in the middle. The chain combines TRBV18 with TRBJ1-1; tentative D call: TRBD1 (5 bases). This material consisted of CD4+ T cells from peripheral blood mononuclear cells, taken after pregnancy. This TCR came from a female donor with multiple sclerosis, enrolled in a pregnancy study. In nucleotides, the CDR3 is TGTGCCAGCTCACCAGGGGCCCACGGCACTGAAGCTTTCTTT. Translating it yields CASSPGAHGTEAFF.